The rows below give T cell receptor delta chains drawn from one sample of a study of human gamma delta and Vdelta1 T cells. Antigen specificity for these receptors is unknown. With CATT, TCRdb re-called clones from the PCR reads. The sample records thousands of delta-chain clones, almost 40% being singletons. Sequencing used Vdelta1 gamma-delta T cells from blood grown in culture (DOT cells). The receptors were gathered from a human donor in good health. Each CDR3 is given without its conserved first and last residue.

j_gene: TRDJ1
v_gene: TRDV1
CDR3aa: ALGIFPTGGYVPTVYYTDKLI

j_gene: TRDJ1
v_gene: TRDV1
CDR3aa: ALGEGPKVYWGRGYKLI

j_gene: TRDJ1
v_gene: TRDV1
CDR3aa: ALGAPGNLGVSYTDKLI

j_gene: TRDJ1
v_gene: TRDV1
CDR3aa: ALGGSYVSLTGGLYTDKLI

j_gene: TRDJ1
v_gene: TRDV1
CDR3aa: SLGESSVLGDTDKLI

j_gene: TRDJ1
v_gene: TRDV1
CDR3aa: ALGDLYLGVPFADKLI

j_gene: TRDJ1
v_gene: TRDV1
CDR3aa: ALGPHPVLGVFDKLI

j_gene: TRDJ1
v_gene: TRDV1
CDR3aa: ALGEPHFLRGIREADKLI

j_gene: TRDJ1
v_gene: TRDV1
CDR3aa: ALGELVLGSYWVIDYTDKLI

j_gene: TRDJ1
v_gene: TRDV1
CDR3aa: ALGEWVATWLGIRGTDKLI

j_gene: TRDJ1
v_gene: TRDV1
CDR3aa: ALGELPPYWGIRSRMSDKLI

j_gene: TRDJ1
v_gene: TRDV1
CDR3aa: ALGNGLLGDKSPDKLI

j_gene: TRDJ1
v_gene: TRDV1
CDR3aa: ALGELPLLPLRRSVLGDRVADKLI

j_gene: TRDJ1
v_gene: TRDV1
CDR3aa: ALGELTPYVYTDKLI

j_gene: TRDJ1
v_gene: TRDV1
CDR3aa: ALGEETDKLI

j_gene: TRDJ1
v_gene: TRDV1
CDR3aa: ALGGTFLRRTGWKYTDKLI

j_gene: TRDJ2
v_gene: TRDV1
CDR3aa: ALGERPRVAAQLF

j_gene: TRDJ1
v_gene: TRDV1
CDR3aa: ALGELNPGLLSYTDKLI

j_gene: TRDJ1
v_gene: TRDV1
CDR3aa: ALGVPSYLWGIPTYTDKLI

j_gene: TRDJ1
v_gene: TRDV1
CDR3aa: ALGELGSLLGYTDKLI

j_gene: TRDJ1
v_gene: TRDV1
CDR3aa: ALGNFLTIGGGYTRYTDKLI

j_gene: TRDJ1
v_gene: TRDV1
CDR3aa: ALGEHPFLPWGIKSDKLI

j_gene: TRDJ1
v_gene: TRDV1
CDR3aa: ALGEFVLGDTHSPYTDKLI

j_gene: TRDJ1
v_gene: TRAV29/DV5
CDR3aa: AAQAHRYWGIPDKLI

j_gene: TRDJ1
v_gene: TRDV1
CDR3aa: ALGGFRALGIDFMYTDKLI

j_gene: TRDJ1
v_gene: TRDV1
CDR3aa: ALGERGLVFTVITGGYTDKLI

j_gene: TRDJ1
v_gene: TRDV1
CDR3aa: ALGGIRPSSFTGGYLYTDKLI

j_gene: TRDJ3
v_gene: TRDV1
CDR3aa: ALGELVGRRGWGDRSWDARQMF

j_gene: TRDJ1
v_gene: TRDV1
CDR3aa: ALGDPSNPSYTDKLI

j_gene: TRDJ1
v_gene: TRDV1
CDR3aa: ALGDPLGSLGGDNTDKLI

j_gene: TRDJ1
v_gene: TRDV1
CDR3aa: ALGEITALPGHLLLPYTDKLI

j_gene: TRDJ1
v_gene: TRDV1
CDR3aa: ALGGGPKGYTDKLI

j_gene: TRDJ1
v_gene: TRDV1
CDR3aa: ALGELKLPPFLPVLYTDKLI

j_gene: TRDJ1
v_gene: TRDV1
CDR3aa: ALGELLGLAAGLHLSGKLI

j_gene: TRDJ1
v_gene: TRDV1
CDR3aa: ALGEGLPDVLGESLTDKLI

j_gene: TRDJ1
v_gene: TRDV1
CDR3aa: ALGEVSGVLGDIKGYTDKLI

j_gene: TRDJ1
v_gene: TRDV1
CDR3aa: APGELKGIRSDKLI

j_gene: TRDJ1
v_gene: TRDV1
CDR3aa: ALGELPGPKPWWCRLI

j_gene: TRDJ1
v_gene: TRDV1
CDR3aa: ALGERYRGDTWSTDKLI

j_gene: TRDJ3
v_gene: TRDV1
CDR3aa: ALGEYSGGVPGAWDTRQMF

j_gene: TRDJ1
v_gene: TRDV1
CDR3aa: ALGPQSRSTGGYGVKLI

j_gene: TRDJ1
v_gene: TRDV1
CDR3aa: ALGDVTVLGDKLI

j_gene: TRDJ1
v_gene: TRDV1
CDR3aa: ALGATHPAGGYPYTDKLI

j_gene: TRDJ1
v_gene: TRDV1
CDR3aa: ALGNPPLSYATDKLI

j_gene: TRDJ1
v_gene: TRDV1
CDR3aa: ALGEFLPLGDIRGTYTDKLI

j_gene: TRDJ1
v_gene: TRDV1
CDR3aa: ALGERTLFLPWSVITDKLI

j_gene: TRDJ1
v_gene: TRDV1
CDR3aa: ALGERYILHTLRGIRVTDKLI

j_gene: TRDJ1
v_gene: TRDV1
CDR3aa: ALGELPPRLPTRDYWGIKYTDKLI

j_gene: TRDJ1
v_gene: TRDV1
CDR3aa: ALGCRPSQYWGTGPARYTDKLI

j_gene: TRDJ1
v_gene: TRDV1
CDR3aa: ALGEREGSLGDKLI

j_gene: TRDJ3
v_gene: TRDV1
CDR3aa: ALGNYAVGIQSSWDTRQMF

j_gene: TRDJ1
v_gene: TRDV1
CDR3aa: ALGARLLHDKLI

j_gene: TRDJ1
v_gene: TRDV1
CDR3aa: ALGELGPSYVWGTPYTDKLI

j_gene: TRDJ1
v_gene: TRDV1
CDR3aa: ALGELDALYWGISFPICTDKLI

j_gene: TRDJ1
v_gene: TRDV1
CDR3aa: ALGVGGQYTDKLI

j_gene: TRDJ1
v_gene: TRDV1
CDR3aa: ALGDFFMGGQGDKLI

j_gene: TRDJ1
v_gene: TRDV1
CDR3aa: ALGNSYRGPGMYIGYTDKLI